This record covers a single TCR beta chain. Its antigen is unknown. One base away there is no much larger clone; base qualities are not given. The method was the immunoSEQ multiplex PCR assay. TCRdb stores this immuneACCESS table with in-frame sequences only. Part of the clones is absent; in the studies checked, under half of the shortfall reflects unresolved V genes, and no reason is known for the rest. For this sample there are roughly 89,000 clones; around 91% appear just once. Roughly 18% of the sample belongs to the ten largest clones. The data belong to a study of control samples from healthy donors and cancer patients (dated by TCRdb to the early 2020s). V is reduced by 5 bases and J by 3 bases, leaving a spacing of 20 bases between them. Reading from cysteine to phenylalanine, the CDR3 counts 16 amino acids. The kept DNA is CDR3 alone, 48 bases in frame from the first base. In the germline V gene, CDR1 corresponds to SGHAT and CDR2 to FQNNGV.

The chain was built from TRBV11-2 and TRBJ2-7, with the D gene uncertain. This TCR derives from a man aged 50-59 years in good health. Material: blood. CDR3 region: CASSPRWIKPIYEQYF. The bases are TGTGCCAGCAGCCCCCGGTGGATAAAACCCATCTACGAGCAGTACTTC.